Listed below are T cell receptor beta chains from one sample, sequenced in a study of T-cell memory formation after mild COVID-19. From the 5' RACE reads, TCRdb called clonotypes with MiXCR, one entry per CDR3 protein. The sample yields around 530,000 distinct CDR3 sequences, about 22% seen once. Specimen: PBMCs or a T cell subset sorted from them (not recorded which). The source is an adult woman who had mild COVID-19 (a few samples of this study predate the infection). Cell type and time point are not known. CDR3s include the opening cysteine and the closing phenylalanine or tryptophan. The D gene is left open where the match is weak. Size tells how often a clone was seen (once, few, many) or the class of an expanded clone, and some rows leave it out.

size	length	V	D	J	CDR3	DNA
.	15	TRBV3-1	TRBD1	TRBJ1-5	CASSQVGGQAQPQHF	TGTGCCAGCAGCCAAGTGGGGGGACAGGCTCAGCCCCAGCATTTT
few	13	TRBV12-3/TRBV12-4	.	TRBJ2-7	CASSLFRRNEQYF	TGTGCCAGCAGTTTATTCCGACGAAACGAGCAGTACTTC
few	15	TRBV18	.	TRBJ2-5	CASSPPMGQSETQYF	TGTGCCAGCTCACCACCGATGGGCCAATCGGAGACCCAGTACTTC
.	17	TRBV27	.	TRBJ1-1	CAISFLAGTNENTEAFF	.
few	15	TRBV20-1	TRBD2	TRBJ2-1	CSARGRAPSYNEQFF	TGCAGTGCCCGAGGGAGGGCCCCTTCCTACAATGAGCAGTTCTTC
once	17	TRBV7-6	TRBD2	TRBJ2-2	CASSPAPIAGVVGELFF	TGTGCCAGCAGCCCAGCCCCAATAGCGGGAGTTGTCGGGGAGCTGTTTTTT
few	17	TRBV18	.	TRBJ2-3	CASSPLPIRGSTDTQYF	TGTGCCAGCTCACCACTTCCCATTAGGGGGTCGACAGATACGCAGTATTTT
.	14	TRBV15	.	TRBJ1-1	CATAYPGLNTEAFF	TGTGCCACCGCCTATCCAGGGCTGAACACTGAAGCTTTCTTT
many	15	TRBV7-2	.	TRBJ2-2	CASSLDRLRTGELFF	TGTGCCAGCAGCTTAGACAGGTTACGCACCGGGGAGCTGTTTTTT
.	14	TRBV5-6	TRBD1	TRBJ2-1	CASSFGTGVNEQFF	TGTGCCAGCAGCTTCGGGACAGGGGTCAATGAGCAGTTCTTC
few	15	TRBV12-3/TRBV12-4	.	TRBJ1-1	CASSLTGAVNTEAFF	TGTGCCAGCAGTTTGACAGGCGCGGTGAACACTGAAGCTTTCTTT
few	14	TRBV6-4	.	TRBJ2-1	CASSDRRGRVGQFF	TGTGCCAGCAGTGACAGAAGAGGGCGTGTAGGGCAGTTCTTC
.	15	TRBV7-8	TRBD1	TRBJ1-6	CASSLTGQGVSPLHF	TGTGCCAGCAGCCTAACGGGACAGGGGGTTTCACCCCTCCACTTT
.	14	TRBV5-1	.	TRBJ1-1	CASRAGVMNTEAFF	TGCGCCAGCAGGGCAGGTGTTATGAACACTGAAGCTTTCTTT
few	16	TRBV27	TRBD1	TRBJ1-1	CASSSYRGRGHTEAFF	TGTGCCAGCAGTTCCTACAGGGGCAGGGGACACACTGAAGCTTTCTTT
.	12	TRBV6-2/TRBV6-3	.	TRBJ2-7	CASSRGIYEQYF	TGTGCCAGCAGTAGAGGGATCTACGAGCAGTACTTC
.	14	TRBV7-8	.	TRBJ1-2	CASSLTFGPWGYTF	TGTGCCAGCAGCTTAACGTTCGGACCTTGGGGCTACACCTTC
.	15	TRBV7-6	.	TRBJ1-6	CASSLGPGEDSPLHF	TGTGCCAGCAGCTTAGGCCCGGGGGAGGATTCACCCCTCCACTTT
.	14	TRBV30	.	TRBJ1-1	CAWSVGMENTEAFF	TGTGCCTGGAGTGTAGGGATGGAGAACACTGAAGCTTTCTTT
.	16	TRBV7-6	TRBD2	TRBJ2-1	CASSLIDSGRYNEQFF	TGTGCCAGCAGCTTAATTGATAGCGGGAGGTACAATGAGCAGTTCTTC
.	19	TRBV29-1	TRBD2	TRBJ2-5	CSVYISGTSSPRLQETQYF	TGCAGCGTTTACATTTCCGGGACTAGCTCTCCCCGACTCCAAGAGACCCAGTACTTC
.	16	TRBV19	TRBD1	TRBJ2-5	CASSPKSVGQGETQYF	TGTGCCAGTAGTCCCAAGTCAGTGGGACAGGGGGAGACCCAGTACTTC
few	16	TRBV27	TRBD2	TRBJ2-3	CASSQRSGKGTDTQYF	TGTGCCAGCAGTCAACGGAGCGGGAAGGGCACAGATACGCAGTATTTT
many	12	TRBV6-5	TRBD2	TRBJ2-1	CASSLGLEKQFF	TGTGCCAGCAGCCTGGGACTAGAAAAGCAGTTCTTC
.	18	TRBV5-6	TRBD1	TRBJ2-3	CASSSWGLTGATSDTQYF	TGTGCCAGCAGCTCCTGGGGTCTGACAGGGGCTACCTCAGATACGCAGTATTTT
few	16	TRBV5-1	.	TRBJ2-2	CASSPLGPLNTGELFF	TGCGCCAGCAGCCCATTGGGACCTTTGAACACCGGGGAGCTGTTTTTT
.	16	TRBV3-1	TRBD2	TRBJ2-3	CASSQSLAGSADTQYF	TGTGCCAGCAGCCAAAGTCTAGCGGGGAGTGCAGATACGCAGTATTTT
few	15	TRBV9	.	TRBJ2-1	CASSAGTHPDNEQFF	TGTGCCAGCAGCGCCGGGACGCATCCCGACAATGAGCAGTTCTTC
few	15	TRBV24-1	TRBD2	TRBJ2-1	CATRESSGAYNEQFF	TGTGCCACCAGAGAATCTAGCGGTGCCTACAATGAGCAGTTCTTC
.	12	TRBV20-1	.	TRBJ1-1	CSARRQDTEAFF	TGCAGTGCTAGACGACAGGACACTGAAGCTTTCTTT
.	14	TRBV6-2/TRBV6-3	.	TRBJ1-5	CASSYEQNYQPQHF	TGTGCCAGCAGTTATGAACAGAACTATCAGCCCCAGCATTTT
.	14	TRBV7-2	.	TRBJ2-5	CASSLGTQRETQYF	TGTGCCAGCAGCCTAGGGACTCAACGAGAGACCCAGTACTTC
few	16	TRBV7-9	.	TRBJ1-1	CASSPPGPGIGTEAFF	TGTGCCAGCAGCCCCCCAGGGCCCGGGATAGGGACTGAAGCTTTCTTT
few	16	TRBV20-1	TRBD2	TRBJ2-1	CSARGTLAGTYNEQFF	TGCAGTGCTAGAGGAACATTAGCGGGGACCTACAATGAGCAGTTCTTC
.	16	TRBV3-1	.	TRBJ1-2	CASSLTLSGYNYGYTF	TGTGCCAGCAGCCTAACGCTTTCGGGGTATAACTATGGCTACACCTTC
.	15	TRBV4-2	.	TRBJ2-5	CASSPFVDRQETQYF	TGTGCCAGCAGCCCGTTCGTGGACCGACAAGAGACCCAGTACTTC
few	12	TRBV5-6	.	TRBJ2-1	CASSLWQFEQFF	TGTGCCAGCAGCTTGTGGCAGTTTGAGCAGTTCTTC
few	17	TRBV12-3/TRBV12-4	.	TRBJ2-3	CASSLRRSGGGTDTQYF	TGTGCCAGCAGCCTACGGCGTAGCGGTGGGGGGACAGATACGCAGTATTTT
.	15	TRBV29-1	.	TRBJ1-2	CSVEDGQTSYYGYTF	TGCAGCGTTGAAGATGGACAGACTTCGTACTATGGCTACACCTTC
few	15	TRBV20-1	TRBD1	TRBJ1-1	CSAREQGVRGTEAFF	TGCAGTGCTAGGGAACAGGGGGTAAGGGGTACTGAAGCTTTCTTT
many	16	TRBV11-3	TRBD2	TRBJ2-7	CASSLDGREGDNEQYF	TGTGCCAGCAGCTTAGACGGGCGGGAGGGGGACAACGAGCAGTACTTC
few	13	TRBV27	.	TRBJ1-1	CASLGGWDTEAFF	TGTGCCAGCTTAGGAGGTTGGGACACTGAAGCTTTCTTT
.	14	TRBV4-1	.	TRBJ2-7	CASSHLGQPYEQYF	TGCGCCAGCAGCCACTTAGGACAGCCCTACGAGCAGTACTTC
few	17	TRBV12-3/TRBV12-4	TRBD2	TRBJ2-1	CASSSQKGLAGVHEQFF	TGTGCCAGCAGTTCCCAGAAAGGACTAGCGGGAGTGCATGAGCAGTTCTTC
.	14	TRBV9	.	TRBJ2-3	CASSVDGYTDTQYF	TGTGCCAGCAGCGTAGACGGTTACACAGATACGCAGTATTTT
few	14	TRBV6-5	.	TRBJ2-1	CASSYGLTHNEQFF	TGTGCCAGCAGTTACGGCCTAACCCACAATGAGCAGTTCTTC
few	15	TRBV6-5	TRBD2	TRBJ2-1	CASSYTGGTYNEQFF	TGTGCCAGCAGTTACACGGGGGGGACCTACAATGAGCAGTTCTTC
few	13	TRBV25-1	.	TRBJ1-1	CASSERAGSEAFF	TGTGCCAGCAGTGAAAGGGCAGGCTCTGAAGCTTTCTTT
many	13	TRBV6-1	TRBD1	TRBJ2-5	CASSTGGGETQYF	TGTGCCAGCAGCACAGGGGGCGGTGAGACCCAGTACTTC
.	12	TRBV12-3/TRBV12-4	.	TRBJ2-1	CASSTTWHEQFF	TGTGCCAGCAGTACGACTTGGCATGAGCAGTTCTTC
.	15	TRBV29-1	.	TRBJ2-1	CSVEAGRVSYNEQFF	TGCAGCGTTGAGGCCGGCAGAGTCTCCTACAATGAGCAGTTCTTC
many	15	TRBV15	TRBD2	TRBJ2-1	CATTTSEEYGNEQFF	TGTGCCACCACAACTAGCGAGGAATACGGCAATGAGCAGTTCTTC
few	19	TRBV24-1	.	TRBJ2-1	CATSDPTTASSPDYNEQFF	TGTGCCACCAGTGATCCGACGACAGCCAGTTCCCCAGACTACAATGAGCAGTTCTTC
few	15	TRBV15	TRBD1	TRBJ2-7	CATSREGQGVDEQYF	TGTGCCACCAGCAGAGAGGGACAGGGTGTAGACGAGCAGTACTTC
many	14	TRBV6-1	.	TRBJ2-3	CASSERRGTDTQYF	TGTGCCAGCAGTGAGCGGCGCGGCACAGATACGCAGTATTTT
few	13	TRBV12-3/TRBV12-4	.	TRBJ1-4	CASSPPPGDKLFF	TGTGCCAGCAGTCCCCCCCCAGGGGACAAACTGTTTTTT
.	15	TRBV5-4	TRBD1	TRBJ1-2	CASSFGDRDNYGYTF	TGTGCCAGCAGCTTCGGGGACAGGGACAACTATGGCTACACCTTC